The rows below give T cell receptor beta chains drawn from one sample of a study of blood T cell repertoires in COVID-19. Only in-frame clones appear in the TCRdb table, and some are missing; sequencing was by immunoSEQ multiplex PCR. The data hold some 160,000 clones, with around four fifths observed a single time. The specimen sequenced was peripheral blood. The receptors here all came from a man between 70 and 80 years old who had recovered from COVID-19. The CDR3 runs from the conserved cysteine through the conserved F or W. The order of the fields is clone size, V gene, D gene, J gene, CDR3 DNA, CDR3 protein. D genes are given only for firm matches. Clone size is stated in some rows and not others, as once, few, many or a class when expanded.

NA	TRBV7-9	NA	TRBJ2-5	TGTGCCAGCAGCCCTCGAGGTAACCAAGAGACCCAGTACTTC	CASSPRGNQETQYF
NA	TRBV7-8	NA	TRBJ2-1	TGTGCCAGCAGCTTAGGTGGTCCGGACAGAAAGTACAATGAGCAGTTCTTC	CASSLGGPDRKYNEQFF
NA	TRBV7-9	NA	TRBJ2-7	TGTGCCAGCAGTTCTCAGTACGAGCAGTACTTC	CASSSQYEQYF
NA	TRBV10-1	NA	TRBJ2-7	TGCGCCAGCAGTGAGTCTAGAGCTGCTCCTTACGAGCAGTACTTC	CASSESRAAPYEQYF
once	TRBV10-3	TRBD1	TRBJ1-1	TGTGCCATCACCCGACAGGGCCAGAACACTGAAGCTTTCTTT	CAITRQGQNTEAFF
NA	TRBV5-1	TRBD2	TRBJ2-7	TGCGCCAGCAGCTTGGCGGCAACTAGCGGGAGCCCTCTCTACGAGCAGTACTTC	CASSLAATSGSPLYEQYF
NA	TRBV5-8	NA	TRBJ2-1	TGTGCCAGCAGCTCAAGGGGGAGCTCCTACAATGAGCAGTTCTTC	CASSSRGSSYNEQFF
NA	TRBV19	TRBD1	TRBJ1-4	TGTGCCAGTAGTGGACAGGGGGCGGTGAATGAAAAACTGTTTTTT	CASSGQGAVNEKLFF
NA	TRBV10-1	TRBD2	TRBJ2-1	TGCGCCAGCAGCCCGATCGCTAGCGGGAGGTGGAATGAGCAGTTCTTC	CASSPIASGRWNEQFF
NA	TRBV7-2	TRBD2	TRBJ2-3	TGTGCCAGCAGCCTAACCGGGCTAGCGGGAGGTTTAGATACGCAGTATTTT	CASSLTGLAGGLDTQYF
NA	TRBV6-6	TRBD1	TRBJ1-2	TGTGCCAGCAGTTACTCTACAGGGGGGAATCTCTACACCTTC	CASSYSTGGNLYTF
NA	TRBV3-1/TRBV3-2	NA	TRBJ1-1	TGTGCCAGCAGCCAAGCTGACAGAGAGAGGTCTTTCTTT	CASSQADRERSFF
NA	TRBV4-1	TRBD2	TRBJ2-1	TGCGCCAGCAGCCAAAGCGGGGATTACAATGAGCAGTTCTTC	CASSQSGDYNEQFF
NA	TRBV5-4	TRBD1	TRBJ2-7	TGTGCCAGCAGCTGGGGACAGGGGTACGAGCAGTACTTC	CASSWGQGYEQYF
NA	TRBV11-1	TRBD2	TRBJ2-3	TGTGCCAGCAGCTTAGGCGGGAGCCGCACAGATACGCAGTATTTT	CASSLGGSRTDTQYF
NA	TRBV5-1	TRBD2	TRBJ2-6	TGCGCCAGCAGCTCTATTAGCGGGGGAAGCTCTGGGGCCAACGTCCTGACTTTC	CASSSISGGSSGANVLTF
NA	TRBV6-2/TRBV6-3	TRBD2	TRBJ2-7	TGTGCCAGCAGCCACGGACTAGCGGGAAACCTCTACGAGCAGTACTTC	CASSHGLAGNLYEQYF
NA	TRBV12-5	TRBD2	TRBJ2-1	TGTGCTAGTGGTGCGGGTGGACTAGCAAGGATCGATGAGCAGTTCTTC	CASGAGGLARIDEQFF
NA	TRBV3-1/TRBV3-2	TRBD2	TRBJ2-3	TGTGCCAGCAGCCAAGGACTAGCGGGAGGGCTCGGAGATACGCAGTATTTT	CASSQGLAGGLGDTQYF
NA	TRBV6-5	TRBD1	TRBJ2-7	TGTGCCAGCACAAGGCCGGGACAGAGCTACGAGCAGTACTTC	CASTRPGQSYEQYF
NA	TRBV13	NA	TRBJ1-6	TGTGCCAGCAGCAGTCCGGGACTCCAACTTCGGGGTTCACCCCTCCACTTT	CASSSPGLQLRGSPLHF
NA	TRBV7-8	NA	TRBJ2-7	TGTGCCAGCAGCCCCGTGGTGCTGGACAACTACGAGCAGTACTTC	CASSPVVLDNYEQYF
NA	TRBV4-1	TRBD1	TRBJ2-2	TGCGCCAGCAGCCAAGGGGACAGGGGGGGTAGGGAGCTGTTTTTT	CASSQGDRGGRELFF
NA	TRBV28	TRBD1	TRBJ1-2	TGTGCCAGCAGTTTTCCAGGGGGCATCAGCTACACCTTC	CASSFPGGISYTF
NA	TRBV28	NA	TRBJ1-1	TGTGCCAGCCTAACCTCCGGGACTGGGAACACTGAAGCTTTCTTT	CASLTSGTGNTEAFF
NA	TRBV6-6	TRBD1	TRBJ2-1	TGTGCCAGCAGCCGTGGACAGGTCAATGAGCAGTTCTTC	CASSRGQVNEQFF
NA	TRBV5-4	NA	TRBJ2-7	TGTGCCAGCAGCTTTTTAGGACAGCCCCCCTACGAGCAGTACTTC	CASSFLGQPPYEQYF
few	TRBV28	NA	TRBJ1-5	TGTGCCAGCAGTACCCAGGGGCAGCCCCAGCATTTT	CASSTQGQPQHF
NA	TRBV28	NA	TRBJ2-1	TGTGCCAGCATTTTTGCGCAGGGCCATGAGCAGTTCTTC	CASIFAQGHEQFF
NA	TRBV5-1	NA	TRBJ2-1	TGCGCCAGCAGCTTCACTAGAAACTCCTACAATGAGCAGTTCTTC	CASSFTRNSYNEQFF
NA	TRBV7-2	TRBD2	TRBJ2-1	TGTGCCAGCAGCTTAGTTTCTAGCGGGAATTGGAATGAGCAGTTCTTC	CASSLVSSGNWNEQFF
NA	TRBV7-9	NA	TRBJ1-5	TGTGCCAGCAGCCCCCCCGGTGGAGGCAATCAGCCCCAGCATTTT	CASSPPGGGNQPQHF
NA	TRBV19	TRBD1	TRBJ1-1	TGTGCCAGTAGTATTAGACAGGGGACGAACACTGAAGCTTTCTTT	CASSIRQGTNTEAFF
NA	TRBV18	TRBD2	TRBJ2-6	TGTGCCAGCTCACCAATTCAAGCGGGAGGTCTTACCTCTGGGGCCAACGTCCTGACTTTC	CASSPIQAGGLTSGANVLTF
NA	TRBV6-6	TRBD1	TRBJ2-1	TGTGCCAGCAGCTATCAGGGACAGAGCTACAATGAGCAGTTCTTC	CASSYQGQSYNEQFF
NA	TRBV11-2	NA	TRBJ1-1	TGTGCCAGCAGCCCCTCGGTGAACACTGAAGCTTTCTTT	CASSPSVNTEAFF
NA	TRBV15	NA	TRBJ2-2	TGTGCCACCAGCAGATCCCCGGGACAGAACACCGGGGAGCTGTTTTTT	CATSRSPGQNTGELFF
NA	TRBV5-4	NA	TRBJ2-5	TGTGCCAGCAGCTTGACGGGCGGGGTTGGAGAGACCCAGTACTTC	CASSLTGGVGETQYF
once	TRBV10-3	NA	TRBJ1-6	TGTGCCATCAGTGAAGTAACGGGAGGTTCACCCCTCCACTTT	CAISEVTGGSPLHF
NA	TRBV15	NA	TRBJ2-1	TGTGCCACCAGCCGCGGCTCGGAAGATGAGCAGTTCTTC	CATSRGSEDEQFF
NA	TRBV10-3	NA	TRBJ2-7	TGTGCCATCAGTGACAGCGGACAGCCCTACGAGCAGTACTTC	CAISDSGQPYEQYF
NA	TRBV2	TRBD1	TRBJ2-4	TGTGCCAGCGACTTGACAGGGCATGCAAACATTCAGTACTTC	CASDLTGHANIQYF
NA	TRBV18	TRBD2	TRBJ2-7	TGTGCCAGCTCATCGGGGCCTAGCGGGAGTACCACGTACGAGCAGTACTTC	CASSSGPSGSTTYEQYF
NA	TRBV7-2	NA	TRBJ2-7	TGTGCCAGCAGCTTATCACAGGTGGAACACTACGAGCAGTACTTC	CASSLSQVEHYEQYF
NA	TRBV6-6	TRBD2	TRBJ2-3	TGTGCCACTCGGAGACTAGCGGGAGAAAGGACAGATACGCAGTATTTT	CATRRLAGERTDTQYF
NA	TRBV7-8	NA	TRBJ2-2	TGTGCCAGCAGCTCCACAGTGCCCGGGGAGCTGTTTTTT	CASSSTVPGELFF
NA	TRBV5-1	NA	TRBJ2-7	TGCGCCAGCAGCTTGGCCCGGAGCTACGAGCAGTACTTC	CASSLARSYEQYF
once	TRBV28	NA	TRBJ1-1	TGTGCCAGCAGTCCGGGACAGAACACTGAAGCTTTCTTT	CASSPGQNTEAFF
NA	TRBV30	NA	TRBJ1-1	TGTGCCTGGAGGGACAGTTTGAGCACTGAAGCTTTCTTT	CAWRDSLSTEAFF
NA	TRBV7-9	TRBD1	TRBJ2-5	TGTGCCAGCAGCTTAGGGACCACACAGGGGGAGACCCAGTACTTC	CASSLGTTQGETQYF
NA	TRBV2	TRBD1	TRBJ1-2	TGTGCCAGCAGTGACCAGGGGGTGCAGGGCTACACCTTC	CASSDQGVQGYTF